Below are 10 T cell receptor beta chains sequenced from a single sample in a study of post-analysis software for immune sequencing data. The study, taken as a whole, reports: TRBV5-6, TRBV5-1 and TRBV20-1 were among roughly 5 TRBV segments more frequent in patients than controls.

Researchers reported that TCR beta cDNA libraries carried unique molecular identifiers. TCRdb re-called the PCR reads through MiXCR, storing one row per CDR3 protein. The table shows 700,000 to 900,000 distinct CDR3 sequences, with roughly 46% occurring only once. The antigens of these receptors remain unknown. Material: blood. The receptors were gathered from a girl aged 10 to 17 with multiple sclerosis.

V and J are TRBV6-5 and TRBJ1-1; D not certain. The V and J ends lost 0 bases and 1 base respectively, with 18 bases between them. Germline V lookup: CDR1 MNHEY, CDR2 SVGAGI. This CDR3 has 18 amino acids. The DNA of the CDR3 is TGTGCCAGCAGTTACTCGGTCAGCGTGCGTGATAGGAACACTGAAGCTTTCTTT. Amino acids: CASSYSVSVRDRNTEAFF.

The chain's CDR3 is CASSLAGGQSNQPQHF. The CDR3 DNA reads TGTGCCAGCAGCTTGGCCGGGGGGCAGAGCAATCAGCCCCAGCATTTT. The V gene is TRBV5-6, the J gene TRBJ1-5; D perhaps matches TRBD1 (6 bases). V dropped 0 bases and J dropped 1 base, with 11 bases sitting between them. The germline V gene encodes CDR1 SGHDT and CDR2 YYEEEE. This CDR3 comprises 16 residues.

The chain combines TRBV6-1 with TRBJ2-7; no definite D call. In germline, CDR1 is MNHNS, CDR2 SASEGT. V lost 7 bases and J lost 0, with 19 bases in between. The CDR3 is made up of 16 amino acids. CDR3 bases: TGTGCCAGCACCTTTTTCGATGGACCGAGCTCCTACGAGCAGTACTTC. This sequence encodes CASTFFDGPSSYEQYF.

This clonotype came up many times. The V call is TRBV27, the J call TRBJ2-7; D is undetermined. The V gene lost 6 bases and the J gene lost 3 bases, with 6 bases spanning the gap. CDR3 length equals 11 residues. Looked up from germline, CDR1 is MNHEY and CDR2 is SMNVEV (reference sequence). The CDR3 spells CASSSRYEQYF. CDR3 in DNA: TGTGCCAGCAGCTCCCGCTACGAGCAGTACTTC.

The chain recombines TRBV24-1 with TRBJ1-5, with D possibly TRBD1 on 5 matching bases. V was clipped by 1 base and J by 4 bases, with 13 bases between them. The CDR3 spans 16 residues. Germline V CDR1 and CDR2: KGHDR, SFDVKD. The CDR3 sequence is CATSDFPQELNQPQHF. The CDR3 nucleotides read TGTGCCACCAGTGATTTTCCACAGGAGCTAAATCAGCCCCAGCATTTT.

This clonotype showed up many times. The rearrangement links TRBV5-1 to TRBJ1-2, with D possibly TRBD1 on 6 matching bases. CDR1 and CDR2 from the germline V gene are SGHRS and YFSETQ. The V end was cut by 4 bases, the J end by 7 bases, with 17 bases between. This CDR3 comprises 14 residues. Here the CDR3 DNA reads TGCGCCAGCAGCCCCCAGACAGGATTAAGTGGCTACACCTTC. Its protein is CASSPQTGLSGYTF. The variable domain in full, completed from reference TRBV5-1 and TRBJ1-2, reads KAGVTQTPRYLIKTRGQQVTLSCSPISGHRSVSWYQQTPGQGLQFLFEYFSETQRNKGNFPGRFSGRQFSNSRSEMNVSTLELGDSALYLCASSPQTGLSGYTFGSGTRLTVV.

This chain connects TRBV29-1 to TRBJ2-1; 8 nucleotides agree with TRBD1. The CDR3 is made up of 13 amino acids. Germline V gene lookup returns CDR1 SQVTM and CDR2 ANQGSEA. Germline trimming cut 6 bases from V and 3 bases from J; bases unmatched to any gene: 4. The CDR3 here is CSVRTGFYNEQFF. DNA of the CDR3: TGCAGCGTCCGGACAGGGTTCTACAATGAGCAGTTCTTC.

The chain is built from TRBV29-1 and TRBJ1-1, with 7 nucleotides matching TRBD1. CDR1 is SQVTM, CDR2 ANQGSEA, per germline. The J segment lost 7 bases and the V segment lost 6 bases, leaving 2 bases of the junction unmatched. This CDR3 contains 10 residues. The CDR3 nucleotides read TGCAGCGTCTGGGACAGTGAAGCTTTCTTT. The encoded protein is CSVWDSEAFF.

This clonotype turned up a few times. The chain couples TRBV5-1 to TRBJ2-3, with TRBD1 as a possible D gene (6 bases). The V end was cut by 4 bases, the J end by 4 bases, with 16 bases between. Per the germline V gene, CDR1 is SGHRS and CDR2 is YFSETQ. The CDR3 runs to 15 residues. DNA of the CDR3: TGCGCCAGCAGCCTGTCAGGGGCCATTGCAGATACGCAGTATTTT. The encoded protein is CASSLSGAIADTQYF.

This clonotype was detected only once. V is TRBV20-1 and J is TRBJ2-7, with D possibly TRBD1 on 6 matching bases. Germline V gene lookup returns CDR1 DFQATT and CDR2 SNEGSKA (reference sequence). The CDR3 has 13 amino acids. The CDR3 DNA is TGCAGCGGGGCAACAGGGAATTCCTACGAGCAGTACTTC. Its protein product is CSGATGNSYEQYF.